This T cell receptor (beta chain) was recovered during a study of cytomegalovirus exposure and HLA in healthy donors. With 60 Vbeta and 13 Jbeta primers, the PCR was carried out. Original analysis: The count from a later analysis was 60 million to 85 million unique TCR beta chains, about 9.9 million of them shared. Libraries were prepared by immunoSEQ multiplex PCR; TCRdb keeps only in-frame clonotypes and omits some of them. The DNA was the basis for D and trimming; V, J and clone size are from that table. Among around 130,000 clones listed, around three fifths were seen once. Findings and caveats of the study: Analysis was carried out at a later point, and it linked a missense DCLRE1C variant to TCR beta V- and J-gene trimming. There were 150 to 200 TCR beta chains listed as cytomegalovirus-associated.

The J segment lost 0 bases and the V segment lost 7 bases, leaving 13 bases of the junction unmatched. The germline CDR1 and CDR2 sequences are MDHEN and SYDVKM. The CDR3 spans 18 residues. This clone was seen a few times. Its cognate antigen is unknown. Other DNA sequences from this sample encode an identical CDR3 as well. Sequencing used PBMCs. The gene calls are TRBV28 and TRBJ1-5, with 9 bases matching TRBD1. The source is a male donor in good health and CMV-seronegative. CDR3 amino acids: CASTVPGDRVYSNQPQHF. Written as DNA, the CDR3 is TGTGCCAGCACCGTACCAGGGGACAGGGTTTATAGCAATCAGCCCCAGCATTTT.